The clone carrying this TCR beta chain has only a few counts. Researchers prepared the TCRbeta library using unique molecular identifiers, the study reports. In TCRdb, the PCR reads were re-called with MiXCR into one record per CDR3 protein. Among over 550,000 distinct CDR3 sequences, roughly a tenth were seen once, and the ten largest hold about 4.2%. These data originate in a study of T-cell reconstitution after alpha-beta-depleted transplantation in children. The CDR3 is made up of 13 amino acids. Between the trimmed V and J ends, which lost 6 bases and 8 bases, there was a span of 14 bases. Germline V lookup: CDR1 MDHEN, CDR2 SYDVKM.

The chain recombines TRBV28 with TRBJ2-1; tentative D call: TRBD2 (6 bases). Sequences were derived from PBMCs from the stem cell graft donor, sampled from the stem cell graft. The receptor was derived from a human donor who donated a stem cell graft to a child with acute myeloid leukemia. The DNA of the CDR3 is TGTGCCAGCAGGGCTCCGGGACTGTATGAGCAGTTCTTC. Residues: CASRAPGLYEQFF.